One and the same sample provided the 4 T cell receptor beta chains below, sequenced in a study of tumor-infiltrating lymphocytes in primary liver carcinoma. With around 450 ng total RNA as template and a constant-region primer, TCR beta cDNA was made. Slightly modified ARM-PCR, run as three nested multiplex PCR rounds, produced the TCR beta libraries. Researchers ran the first two PCR rounds for roughly 11 cycles each with TRBV1-TRBV30 forward primers and a C-beta reverse primer. TCRdb used MiXCR to reprocess the multiplex PCR reads, holding one entry per CDR3 protein. The sample includes 75,000 to 80,000 distinct CDR3 sequences, about three quarters of them seen just once. Joint extraction of RNA and DNA used roughly 17-32 mg of bulk tissue that was unsorted. Specimen: tumor-adjacent normal liver tissue. All receptors derive from a man aged 40-49 years with primary liver carcinoma and hepatitis B virus infection.

The chain carries TRBV11-2 and TRBJ2-7; 9 bases are a match to TRBD2. Germline trimming cut 4 bases from V and 8 bases from J; bases unmatched to any gene: 6. The germline V gene encodes CDR1 SGHAT and CDR2 FQNNGV. The CDR3 covers 13 residues. CDR3 amino acids: CASSSGGTSKQYF. The CDR3 DNA follows: TGTGCCAGCAGCTCCGGAGGGACTAGCAAGCAGTACTTC.

Details on this clonotype: The conserved closing phenylalanine or tryptophan is absent in this CDR3, likely reflecting a read error. The J gene is TRBJ2-3, the V gene TRBV5-4, with TRBD2 as a possible D gene (5 bases). The CDR3 totals 12 residues. Germline loops: CDR1 SGHNT, CDR2 YYREEE (reference sequence). DNA of the CDR3: TGTGCCAGCAGCTCCGAGGGTGATATGCAGTATTTA. It translates to CASSSEGDMQYL.

V gene TRBV6-5 combines with J gene TRBJ1-1, with D maybe TRBD1 (5 bases). V lost 7 bases, J lost 6 bases, and 18 bases lay in between. The length of the CDR3 is 14 residues. Germline V gene data show CDR1 as MNHEY and CDR2 as SVGAGI. CDR3 region: CASTLATGGAEAFF. The CDR3 DNA sequence: TGTGCCAGCACTCTAGCGACGGGGGGGGCTGAAGCTTTCTTT.

Comments on this clonotype: The CDR3 does not close with the conserved phenylalanine or tryptophan, likely indicating a read error. This rearrangement joins TRBV7-3 to TRBJ2-3; D uncertain. CDR3 size: 12 residues. CDR1 and CDR2 (germline): SGHTA, FQGTGA. V lost 5 bases, J lost 5 bases, and 8 bases lay in between. CDR3 nucleotides: TGTGCCAGCAGCGCCGGTGGAGATACGCAGTATTTG. This translates into CASSAGGDTQYL.